The sequence of this T cell receptor beta chain was determined in a study of technical replicates of blood from a few donors. Here immunoSEQ multiplex PCR was the method, and the copy in TCRdb shows in-frame clones only, minus some. The profile shows some 62,000 clones, more than 75% of them singletons. The junction had 11 bases not matched to a gene; V was cut back by 4 bases and J by 5 bases. The germline CDR1 and CDR2 sequences are SGHNT and YYREEE (reference sequence). The CDR3 runs 16 residues. What was sequenced was PBMCs. This TCR was recovered from a human donor in good health. Some clones in this sample may be carry-over from other donors' samples. The chain couples TRBV5-4 to TRBJ2-2, with 7 bases fitting TRBD1. The CDR3 region is CASSKLQGKATGELFF. The DNA of the CDR3 is TGTGCCAGCAGCAAACTACAGGGGAAGGCGACCGGGGAGCTGTTTTTT.